What follows are 8 T cell receptor beta chains derived from one specimen sequenced in a study of T cell responses to AZD1222 COVID-19 vaccine. The method was immunoSEQ multiplex PCR; TCRdb's version includes in-frame clones alone and lacks a portion of them. The table records fewer than 130,000 clones, about 95% of them present only once. The sequences come from peripheral blood, collected 28 days after the second AZD1222 dose. These receptors originate from an adult who received the AZD1222 COVID-19 vaccine.

The chain couples TRBV12-3 or TRBV12-4 to TRBJ1-2; 8 bases are a match to TRBD1. The junction had 6 bases not matched to a gene; V was cut back by 5 bases and J by 7 bases. The CDR3 length is 13 residues. The CDR3 here is CASSPQGAFGYTF. CDR3 bases: TGTGCCAGCAGTCCTCAGGGGGCTTTTGGCTACACCTTC.

This clone has a single count. This chain uses TRBV7-2 with TRBJ1-6; 9 bases are a match to TRBD1. In germline, CDR1 is SGHTA, CDR2 FQGNSA. There are 15 residues in the CDR3. Trimming removed 3 bases from V and 10 bases from J; junction bases left unmatched: 7. As DNA, the CDR3 is TGTGCCAGCAGCTTGGGACAGGGCCTAAGGTCACCCCTCCACTTT. It translates to CASSLGQGLRSPLHF.

This chain links TRBV4-1 with TRBJ1-2; possibly TRBD1 for D (5 bases). CDR3 length: 15 residues. From germline, CDR1 is MGHRA and CDR2 YSYEKL. V lost 2 bases and J 7 bases, leaving 17 bases between the germline ends. For the CDR3, the DNA is TGCGCCAGCAGCCAACCCGTTTTAGGGGTCGGTGGCTACACCTTC. Its translation is CASSQPVLGVGGYTF.

The chain carries TRBV5-4 and TRBJ1-1, with 7 bases fitting TRBD1. Trimming cost V 6 bases and J 3 bases; bases outside gene matches: 8. Germline V gene data show CDR1 as SGHNT and CDR2 as YYREEE (reference sequence). This CDR3 has 14 residues. In DNA, the CDR3 is TGTGCCAGCACCCAACAGGGGTTTGACACTGAAGCTTTCTTT. Protein: CASTQQGFDTEAFF.

The V gene is TRBV25-1, the J gene TRBJ1-2; D may be TRBD1 (5 bases). Trimming took off 8 bases at V and 5 bases at J, with 21 bases between the two ends. Germline assignment: CDR1 MGHDK and CDR2 SYGVNS. The CDR3 has 15 residues. In nucleotides, the CDR3 is TGTGCCAGCGGGAGAATGGGACGGACTGCATATGGCTACACCTTC. The encoded protein is CASGRMGRTAYGYTF.

The gene calls are TRBV5-1 and TRBJ1-1, with a weak D call TRBD1 (6 bases). The CDR3 sequence is 13 residues long. CDR1 and CDR2 from the germline V gene are SGHRS and YFSETQ. V lost 0 bases and J 7 bases, leaving 10 bases between the germline ends. CDR3 coding DNA: TGCGCCAGCAGCTTGGGGTCACAGGGTGAAGCTTTCTTT. It codes for CASSLGSQGEAFF. Full variable domain (missing parts from reference TRBV5-1 and TRBJ1-1): KAGVTQTPRYLIKTRGQQVTLSCSPISGHRSVSWYQQTPGQGLQFLFEYFSETQRNKGNFPGRFSGRQFSNSRSEMNVSTLELGDSALYLCASSLGSQGEAFFGQGTRLTVV.

DNA of the CDR3: TGTGCCAGCAGCTTAGGCGGCAGGGGGTCAGATACGCAGTATTTT. Translating it yields CASSLGGRGSDTQYF. J is TRBJ2-3 and V is TRBV11-2, with TRBD1 identical over 7 bases. Germline CDR1 SGHAT, CDR2 FQNNGV. The CDR3 is made up of 15 amino acids. V dropped 1 base and J dropped 4; count of bases not matched to a gene: 5.

The sample holds one count of this clone. The rearrangement uses TRBV29-1 and TRBJ1-2; 10 nucleotides agree with TRBD1. The V gene end was trimmed by 4 bases and the J gene end by 5 bases; junction bases not matched to a gene: 13. CDR1 is SQVTM, CDR2 ANQGSEA, per germline. The CDR3 has 16 amino acids. The DNA of the CDR3 is TGCAGCGTTGGGGGGGACAGGGGTGTTCACTCGTATGGCTACACCTTC. This encodes CSVGGDRGVHSYGYTF.